The 5 T cell receptor beta chains given below trace back to one sample, sequenced in a study of T cell changes during pregnancy in multiple sclerosis. Repertoires were generated with immunoSEQ multiplex PCR, while TCRdb's copy carries only in-frame clones and drops some. This table has 15,000 to 17,000 clones, around 83% appearing once. This material consisted of CD8+ T cells from peripheral blood mononuclear cells, taken after pregnancy. These receptors all stem from a female donor in good health, enrolled as a control in a pregnancy study.

The genes are TRBV5-1 and TRBJ2-1, with 13 bases identical to TRBD2. V lost 2 bases to trimming and J lost 6 bases; unmatched junction nucleotides: 2. Germline V gives CDR1 SGHRS, CDR2 YFSETQ. CDR3 size: 15 residues. CDR3 amino acids: CASSFGTSGVNEQFF. In nucleotides, the CDR3 is TGCGCCAGCAGCTTCGGGACTAGCGGGGTCAATGAGCAGTTCTTC.

This sequence joins TRBV30 and TRBJ1-2; a possible D gene is TRBD1 (5 bases). The germline V gene has CDR1 GTSNPN and CDR2 SVGIG (reference sequence). The CDR3 has 14 residues. Trimming pared 3 bases from V and 8 bases from J, leaving 19 bases between. CDR3 amino acids: CAWRFETVGGGYTF. CDR3 DNA: TGTGCCTGGAGATTTGAGACAGTCGGGGGGGGCTACACCTTC.

The rearrangement uses TRBV10-3 and TRBJ1-1, with 12 bases matching TRBD1. The CDR3 totals 16 residues. Per germline, CDR1 ENHRY and CDR2 SYGVKD. V shed 2 bases, J shed 4 bases, and the junction held 5 bases outside the gene matches. In DNA form, the CDR3 reads TGTGCCATCAGTGAGATACGGGGACAGGGGGCCACTGAAGCTTTCTTT. It translates to CAISEIRGQGATEAFF.

V usage is TRBV6-6 and J usage is TRBJ1-4; weak D call: TRBD1 (5 bases). The CDR3 runs 16 residues. CDR1 MNHNY and CDR2 SVGAGI come from the germline V gene (reference sequence). V shed 0 bases and J shed 7 bases, with 15 bases lying between them. CDR3 loop: CASSYSPAGRGEKLFF. CDR3 in DNA: TGTGCCAGCAGTTACTCCCCCGCCGGGAGGGGTGAAAAACTGTTTTTT.

The chain joins TRBV6-4 to TRBJ2-1; 8 bases line up with TRBD2. The trim removed 6 bases at V and 10 bases at J, leaving 14 bases unmatched. The germline V gene encodes CDR1 MRHNA and CDR2 SNTAGT. The CDR3 contains 15 residues. Written as DNA, the CDR3 is TGTGCCAGCAGCACTACTAGCGGAGGTGGTTCGGAGCAGTTCTTC. Translating it yields CASSTTSGGGSEQFF.